This T cell receptor beta chain was observed in a study of T-cell memory formation after mild COVID-19. General study findings and limits: Pre-infection memory already had some responding clones, implying cross-reactive memory joined.

This clonotype was observed a few times. Its matching antigen is unknown. The CDR3 consists of 11 residues. CDR1 is LNHDA, CDR2 SQIVND, per germline (reference sequence). V was trimmed by 10 bases and J by 3 bases, leaving 10 bases between them. Constant-segment primers and 5'RACE yielded cDNA libraries for TCR alpha and TCR beta, each carrying sample barcodes and UMIs. TCRdb processed the 5' RACE reads anew with MiXCR; each CDR3 protein has one entry. The sample holds some 110,000 distinct CDR3 sequences, over 10% seen once. The sequencing sample was made of PBMCs or a T cell subset sorted from them (not recorded which). The clonotype comes from an adult woman who had mild COVID-19 (a few samples of this study predate the infection). Cell type and time point are not known. The chain couples TRBV19 to TRBJ2-7, with D perhaps TRBD2 (6 bases). This CDR3 is CATFGGYEQYF. The CDR3 bases are TGTGCCACCTTCGGGGGCTACGAGCAGTACTTC.